This passage covers 32 T cell receptor beta chains from one sample sequenced in a study of technical replicates of blood from a few donors (dated by TCRdb to about 2017). Preparation of the library involved the immunoSEQ multiplex PCR assay. TCRdb obtained this table from immuneACCESS and retained in-frame rearrangements with V and J assigned. These tables miss some clones; where compared with another copy, unresolved V genes account for less than half of the shortfall, and the remainder is unexplained. For this sample the table gives about 100,000 clones, of which under 97% were detected only once. In total, the top ten clones hold around 0.22% of the sample. Material: T cells isolated from PBMCs. The receptor set was obtained from a human donor in good health.

As for this clone: An end of the junction differs from the germline gene, which may be a read error. The V call is TRBV2, the J call TRBJ1-4; 7 bases map to TRBD1. There are 12 residues in the CDR3. Germline V CDR1 and CDR2: SNHLY, FYNNEI. The CDR3 region has the DNA TGTGCCCGGGGGACAGCTAATGGAAAACTGTTTTTT. It yields the protein CARGTANGKLFF.

This sequence joins TRBV27 and TRBJ2-7; perhaps TRBD2 as D (6 bases). Trimming shortened V by 8 bases and J by 0 bases, and 8 bases separated the two germline ends. In germline, CDR1 is MNHEY, CDR2 SMNVEV (reference sequence). The CDR3 is made up of 12 amino acids. The CDR3: CASRGASYEQYF. The CDR3 DNA is TGTGCCAGCCGCGGGGCCTCCTACGAGCAGTACTTC.

In the case of this clone: Different DNA sequences within this sample yield the same CDR3. This rearrangement joins TRBV6-5 to TRBJ2-7; 9 nucleotides align to TRBD2. Trimming at V came to 4 bases and at J to 3 bases, leaving 7 bases not matched to a gene. The CDR3 has 15 residues. Germline assignment: CDR1 MNHEY and CDR2 SVGAGI. The CDR3 loop reads CASSSLASGDYEQYF. The CDR3 nucleotides read TGTGCCAGCAGTTCCCTTGCTAGCGGGGACTACGAGCAGTACTTC.

The chain joins TRBV2 to TRBJ2-3; 10 bases align to TRBD1. The trim removed 6 bases at V and 4 bases at J, leaving 7 bases unmatched. The CDR3 has 15 amino acids. CDR1 is SNHLY and CDR2 is FYNNEI in the germline V gene. For the CDR3, the DNA is TGTGCCAGCAGCCGGGACAGGGGAGTCGCAGATACGCAGTATTTT. It encodes CASSRDRGVADTQYF.

This chain links TRBV7-9 with TRBJ2-7; D uncertain. The CDR3 is made up of 14 amino acids. Germline CDR1 reads SEHNR; CDR2 reads FQNEAQ (reference sequence). V was pared by 4 bases and J by 0 bases, with 10 bases between. CDR3 coding DNA: TGTGCCAGCAGCTCGAGCACAGTCTCCTACGAGCAGTACTTC. Amino acid sequence: CASSSSTVSYEQYF.

The chain carries TRBV18 and TRBJ2-3; D call uncertain. The germline CDR1 and CDR2 sequences are KGHSH and LQKENI. The CDR3 covers 15 residues. V gave up 8 bases and J gave up 4 bases, with 19 bases separating them. The CDR3 DNA reads as TGTGCCAGCGAGGCGAGGTTCCGCGCAGCAGATACGCAGTATTTT. Protein product: CASEARFRAADTQYF. Complete variable domain (other parts from reference TRBV18 and TRBJ2-3): NAGVMQNPRHLVRRRGQEARLRCSPMKGHSHVYWYRQLPEEGLKFMVYLQKENIIDESGMPKERFSAEFPKEGPSILRIQQVVRGDSAAYFCASEARFRAADTQYFGPGTRLTVL.

The rearrangement joins TRBV5-1 to TRBJ2-5; 7 bases align to TRBD1. V was clipped by 3 bases and J by 3 bases; unmatched bases: 2. This CDR3 has 13 residues. Germline V gives CDR1 SGHRS, CDR2 YFSETQ. The CDR3 region has the DNA TGCGCCAGCAGCTCAGGGACAGAAGAGACCCAGTACTTC. It encodes CASSSGTEETQYF.

The rearrangement joins TRBV5-1 to TRBJ1-3; possibly TRBD1 for D (6 bases). The V end lost 5 bases, the J end lost 4 bases, and 16 bases lay between the germline ends. Germline assignment: CDR1 SGHRS and CDR2 YFSETQ. There are 15 residues in the CDR3. The CDR3 is CASSFSGVAGNTIYF. The CDR3 DNA reads TGCGCCAGCAGTTTTTCAGGGGTTGCCGGAAACACCATATATTTT.

The rearrangement uses TRBV5-1 and TRBJ2-5; 7 bases align to TRBD2. This CDR3 region has 13 residues. V was pared by 4 bases and J by 4 bases, with 4 bases of the junction left unmatched. Germline V CDR1 and CDR2: SGHRS, YFSETQ. CDR3 sequence (DNA): TGCGCCAGCAGCCGAGGGAGGGGAGAGACCCAGTACTTC. Encoded protein: CASSRGRGETQYF.

The V and J genes are TRBV5-1 and TRBJ1-2; 9 bases are a match to TRBD1. The junction had 2 bases not matched to a gene; V was cut back by 0 bases and J by 2 bases. The CDR3 covers 15 residues. The germline gives CDR1 SGHRS, CDR2 YFSETQ. This CDR3 is CASSLGGQGNYGYTF. The DNA for the CDR3 is TGCGCCAGCAGCTTGGGGGGACAGGGAAACTATGGCTACACCTTC.

The chain has TRBV7-6 and TRBJ2-2; 7 bases agree with TRBD2. V lost 2 bases and J lost 4; bases outside the gene matches: 7. CDR1 SGHVS and CDR2 FNYEAQ come from the germline V gene. The CDR3 has 16 amino acids. CDR3 in amino acids: CASSLSSAGVTGELFF. The CDR3 bases are TGTGCCAGCAGCTTAAGTTCGGCGGGAGTCACCGGGGAGCTGTTTTTT. The full variable domain, its missing parts supplied by reference TRBV7-6 and TRBJ2-2, is GAGVSQSPRYKVTKRGQDVALRCDPISGHVSLYWYRQALGQGPEFLTYFNYEAQQDKSGLPNDRFSAERPEGSISTLTIQRTEQRDSAMYRCASSLSSAGVTGELFFGEGSRLTVL.

The chain recombines TRBV9 with TRBJ1-3; D gene uncertain. Deletions cut 6 bases from V and 0 bases from J, with 7 bases between. The CDR3 covers 13 residues. Germline CDR1 reads SGDLS; CDR2 reads YYNGEE. The CDR3 bases are TGTGCCAGCACCCGGAGCTCTGGAAACACCATATATTTT. Residues: CASTRSSGNTIYF.

V gene TRBV6-6 combines with J gene TRBJ1-1; D gene uncertain. V shed 8 bases and J shed 1 base, with 11 bases lying between them. The CDR3 contains 13 residues. Germline V gene lookup returns CDR1 MNHNY and CDR2 SVGAGI (reference sequence). CDR3 coding DNA: TGTGCCAGCTCGTTTTACGGGAACACTGAAGCTTTCTTT. This gives the protein CASSFYGNTEAFF.

CDR3 DNA: TGTGCCAGCAGCCCCCCTGGGGGGGTAAACTACGAGCAGTACTTC. The encoded protein is CASSPPGGVNYEQYF. This chain joins TRBV11-3 and TRBJ2-7; 7 bases align to TRBD2. The CDR3 sequence is 15 residues long. Germline CDR1 reads SGHNT; CDR2 reads YENEEA. J was trimmed by 3 bases and V by 5 bases; bases with no gene match: 10.

Written as DNA, the CDR3 is TGTGCCAGCAGTTCCCTAGCGGGGTTCGCCTACGAGCAGTACTTC. As protein: CASSSLAGFAYEQYF. This chain uses TRBV27 with TRBJ2-7; 9 nucleotides align to TRBD2. Germline CDR1 MNHEY, CDR2 SMNVEV (reference sequence). The CDR3 totals 15 residues. The V segment lost 4 bases and the J segment 2 bases; nucleotides outside the gene matches: 6.

The chain links TRBV2 to TRBJ1-2; weak D call: TRBD1 (6 bases). With 1 base removed from V and 5 bases from J, the gap between germline ends came to 8 bases. Germline V gene data show CDR1 as SNHLY and CDR2 as FYNNEI. The CDR3 sequence is 13 residues long. The CDR3 here is CASSEGTAYGYTF. DNA for the CDR3: TGTGCCAGCAGTGAAGGGACAGCTTATGGCTACACCTTC.

The gene calls are TRBV10-3 and TRBJ1-5; 9 nucleotides agree with TRBD1. The V gene's germline CDR1 is ENHRY and CDR2 SYGVKD. V dropped 0 bases and J dropped 0; count of bases not matched to a gene: 12. There are 20 residues in the CDR3. CDR3 nucleotide sequence: TGTGCCATCAGTGAGTCGACGGGACAGGGTCTCCCCTATAGCAATCAGCCCCAGCATTTT. This sequence encodes CAISESTGQGLPYSNQPQHF.

The chain combines TRBV2 with TRBJ2-7; 9 bases are shared with TRBD1. Trimming took 7 bases from V and 6 from J; bases not matched to a gene: 13. The CDR3 extends over 15 amino acids. The germline CDR1 and CDR2 sequences are SNHLY and FYNNEI. For the CDR3, the DNA is TGTGCCAGCAAGGAAAGGACAGGGGCGGTCTCCGAGCAGTACTTC. Its translation: CASKERTGAVSEQYF.

The sample holds a few counts of this clone. This chain uses TRBV6-5 with TRBJ1-2; 11 nucleotides line up with TRBD1. Trimming took 8 bases from V and 8 from J; bases not matched to a gene: 4. CDR3 length: 12 amino acids. Germline-derived CDR1 and CDR2 are MNHEY and SVGAGI. CDR3 residues: CASSRTGGGYTF. CDR3 bases: TGTGCCAGCTCCCGGACAGGGGGCGGCTACACCTTC.

This chain uses TRBV27 with TRBJ1-5; perhaps TRBD1 as D (5 bases). Trimming left V 0 bases short and J 2 bases short, with 17 bases between. The CDR3 is 18 residues long. Per germline, CDR1 MNHEY and CDR2 SMNVEV (reference sequence). The CDR3 region is CASSLSGGMVRGNQPQHF. In nucleotides, the CDR3 is TGTGCCAGCAGTTTATCGGGCGGTATGGTCAGGGGCAATCAGCCCCAGCATTTT.

This clone appeared a few times. The J gene is TRBJ2-2, the V gene TRBV30, with D possibly matching TRBD1 (6 bases). Trimming cost V 2 bases and J 4 bases, with 11 bases left between them. The CDR3 has 14 residues. From germline, CDR1 is GTSNPN and CDR2 SVGIG (reference sequence). The CDR3 DNA reads TGTGCCTGGAGTCAGGGACACTTCACCGGGGAGCTGTTTTTT. Its protein is CAWSQGHFTGELFF.

About this clone itself: The junction shows a germline mismatch at one end, possibly a read error. V and J are TRBV7-7 and TRBJ2-2, with TRBD2 as a possible D gene (5 bases). Germline CDR1 SSHAT, CDR2 FNYEAQ (reference sequence). The CDR3 has 13 amino acids. In nucleotides, the CDR3 is TGTGCTAGCAGCCGCAGCGGAGGTCGGGAGCTGTTTTTT. Amino acids: CASSRSGGRELFF.

The V and J genes are TRBV7-9 and TRBJ2-3, with D perhaps TRBD2 (5 bases). Between the trimmed V and J ends, which lost 8 bases and 4 bases, there was a span of 16 bases. The CDR3 sequence is 14 residues long. CDR1 and CDR2 from the germline V gene are SEHNR and FQNEAQ (reference sequence). The CDR3 protein is CASREKGAPDTQYF. The CDR3 bases are TGTGCCAGCCGAGAGAAGGGAGCCCCAGATACGCAGTATTTT.

The rearrangement links TRBV19 to TRBJ2-3, with D perhaps TRBD1 (7 bases). The V gene's germline CDR1 is LNHDA and CDR2 SQIVND (reference sequence). Trimming took off 6 bases at V and 0 bases at J, with 13 bases between the two ends. The CDR3 runs to 15 residues. CDR3 region: CASRGGTESTDTQYF. DNA for the CDR3: TGTGCCAGTAGAGGCGGGACAGAAAGCACAGATACGCAGTATTTT. The full variable domain, completed using reference TRBV19 and TRBJ2-3, is DGGITQSPKYLFRKEGQNVTLSCEQNLNHDAMYWYRQDPGQGLRLIYYSQIVNDFQKGDIAEGYSVSREKKESFPLTVTSAQKNPTAFYLCASRGGTESTDTQYFGPGTRLTVL.

This chain connects TRBV6-5 to TRBJ1-1, with TRBD1 matching 8 bases. CDR3 length: 13 amino acids. Losses at the gene ends were 8 bases for V and 3 bases for J; bases not matched to a gene: 5. Germline V gene sequence: CDR1 MNHEY, CDR2 SVGAGI. CDR3: CASRGQGYTEAFF. CDR3 sequence (DNA): TGTGCCAGCCGAGGACAGGGCTACACTGAAGCTTTCTTT.

This chain uses TRBV6-4 with TRBJ1-2, with D unclear. In germline, CDR1 is MRHNA, CDR2 SNTAGT. The CDR3 totals 13 residues. Between the trimmed V and J ends, which lost 3 bases and 8 bases, there was a span of 13 bases. CDR3 in amino acids: CASSDFHGEGYTF. CDR3 sequence (DNA): TGTGCCAGCAGTGATTTCCACGGTGAGGGCTACACCTTC.

J is TRBJ2-5 and V is TRBV27, with D perhaps TRBD1 (6 bases). V gave up 2 bases and J gave up 5 bases, with 18 bases separating them. The germline V gene has CDR1 MNHEY and CDR2 SMNVEV (reference sequence). This CDR3 comprises 16 residues. The CDR3 sequence: CASSLQAIGGRETQYF. The CDR3 nucleotides are TGTGCCAGCAGTTTACAGGCCATAGGGGGTAGGGAGACCCAGTACTTC.

The rearrangement uses TRBV14 and TRBJ2-3; no clear D. Germline V lookup: CDR1 SGHDN, CDR2 FVKESK. The CDR3 has 12 residues. V lost 1 base and J 6 bases, leaving 5 bases between the germline ends. DNA of the CDR3: TGTGCCAGCAGCCAAGGGCGGGATACGCAGTATTTT. The encoded protein is CASSQGRDTQYF.

V gene TRBV5-1 combines with J gene TRBJ2-3, with D possibly matching TRBD1 (5 bases). The V end lost 4 bases, the J end lost 7 bases, and 19 bases lay between the germline ends. The germline gives CDR1 SGHRS, CDR2 YFSETQ. This CDR3 spans 15 amino acids. The CDR3 spells CASSESKTATYTQYF. In DNA form, the CDR3 reads TGCGCCAGCAGCGAAAGTAAGACAGCCACGTATACGCAGTATTTT.

The chain couples TRBV19 to TRBJ2-2; D may be TRBD2 (6 bases). V lost 8 bases and J lost 7, with 8 bases in between. CDR1 is LNHDA and CDR2 is SQIVND in the germline V gene (reference sequence). There are 11 residues in the CDR3. The CDR3 DNA follows: TGTGCCAGTGAGGGAGGCGGGGAGCTGTTTTTT. It specifies CASEGGGELFF.

This chain joins TRBV9 and TRBJ1-5, with a possible D match to TRBD1 (5 bases). The V gene's germline CDR1 is SGDLS and CDR2 YYNGEE. The CDR3 is made up of 16 amino acids. V dropped 2 bases and J dropped 3 bases, with 15 bases sitting between them. CDR3 nucleotides: TGTGCCAGCAGCGTCGGGGGTGGGCAAACCAATCAGCCCCAGCATTTT. Protein: CASSVGGGQTNQPQHF.

The chain recombines TRBV5-1 with TRBJ2-1; 12 bases line up with TRBD2. Germline assignment: CDR1 SGHRS and CDR2 YFSETQ. Trimming at V came to 4 bases and at J to 9 bases, leaving 8 bases not matched to a gene. This CDR3 contains 15 residues. CDR3 coding DNA: TGCGCCAGCAGCGCCGGACTAGCGGGGCGGGGTGAGCAGTTCTTC. Encoded protein: CASSAGLAGRGEQFF.